This T cell receptor beta chain was sequenced for a study of blood T cell repertoires in COVID-19. Libraries were prepared by immunoSEQ multiplex PCR; TCRdb keeps only in-frame clonotypes and omits some of them. The sample lists about 300,000 clones, 89% occurring once. Material for sequencing was peripheral blood. This receptor was identified in a man in his late teens or twenties who had recovered from COVID-19.

The CDR3 sequence is CASSVHTYGYTF. The CDR3 region has the DNA TGTGCCAGCAGCGTACACACCTATGGCTACACCTTC. The rearrangement joins TRBV3-1 (or the pseudogene TRBV3-2) to TRBJ1-2, with D hard to call. The CDR3 spans 12 residues. Germline CDR1 and CDR2: LGHDT and YNNKEL (reference sequence). V was clipped by 5 bases and J by 4 bases, with 8 bases between them.